This entry lists 8 T cell receptor beta chains sequenced from one sample in a study of blood T cells in healthy people across ages. A second roughly 7 to 12 cycle PCR used barcoded and J-beta primers. TCRdb processed the 5' RACE reads anew with MiXCR; each CDR3 protein has one entry. This table holds about 800,000 distinct CDR3 sequences, around a quarter found once. These data are also associated with another study on T cells of mothers and their children.

Specimen: blood. The receptors come from a boy between 10 and 17 years old in good health.

This clonotype was found a few times. This rearrangement joins TRBV28 to TRBJ2-2; D possibly corresponds to TRBD2 (7 bases). This CDR3 is 14 amino acids long. Looked up from germline, CDR1 is MDHEN and CDR2 is SYDVKM. The V end was cut by 8 bases, the J end by 6 bases, with 16 bases between. The CDR3 protein is CASRAGALAGELFF. DNA for the CDR3: TGTGCCAGCCGGGCGGGGGCGTTGGCCGGGGAGCTGTTTTTT.

V and J are TRBV4-3 and TRBJ2-3, with 8 nucleotides matching TRBD1. Germline V lookup: CDR1 LGHNA, CDR2 YSLEER. The CDR3 covers 17 residues. The V and J ends lost 1 base and 2 bases, in that order; junction bases with no gene match: 8. CDR3 DNA sequence: TGCGCCAGCAGCCAAGTGATCAGGGGGCTGGTCACAGATACGCAGTATTTT. The encoded protein is CASSQVIRGLVTDTQYF.

In its sample, this clonotype was seen a few times. The gene calls are TRBV27 and TRBJ2-5; D gene unclear. CDR1 MNHEY and CDR2 SMNVEV come from the germline V gene (reference sequence). There are 14 residues in the CDR3. V dropped 3 bases and J dropped 4 bases, with 12 bases sitting between them. The CDR3 sequence is CASSFRYAGETQYF. The DNA for the CDR3 is TGTGCCAGCAGTTTCCGATATGCTGGAGAGACCCAGTACTTC.

The V call is TRBV25-1, the J call TRBJ1-1; TRBD1 matches 9 bases. The length of the CDR3 is 13 residues. The ends lost 6 bases at V and 3 bases at J; junction bases unmatched: 2. Germline lookup yields CDR1 MGHDK and CDR2 SYGVNS. CDR3 sequence (DNA): TGTGCCAGCAGGACAGGGGGGTACACTGAAGCTTTCTTT. This codes for CASRTGGYTEAFF.

V is TRBV20-1 and J is TRBJ1-1; no reliable D call. Looked up from germline, CDR1 is DFQATT and CDR2 is SNEGSKA (reference sequence). The length of the CDR3 is 14 residues. The V end lost 5 bases, the J end lost 1 base, and 14 bases lay between the germline ends. CDR3 in DNA: TGCAGTGCTGGTGATCGGGGATGGAACACTGAAGCTTTCTTT. Residues: CSAGDRGWNTEAFF.

The rearrangement links TRBV12-3 or TRBV12-4 to TRBJ1-2, with 7 bases matching TRBD1. Losses at the gene ends were 6 bases for V and 8 bases for J; bases not matched to a gene: 6. This CDR3 region has 12 residues. CDR3 protein: CASSEQGWGYTF. The CDR3 DNA follows: TGTGCCAGCAGCGAACAGGGGTGGGGCTACACCTTC.

This sequence joins TRBV7-3 and TRBJ2-2, with 11 bases that match TRBD2. This CDR3 contains 16 residues. With 5 bases clipped from V and 5 bases from J, the junction kept 7 bases outside the gene matches. Germline CDR1 SGHTA, CDR2 FQGTGA. CDR3 sequence reads: CASSETSGSGTGELFF. As DNA, the CDR3 is TGTGCCAGCAGCGAAACTAGCGGGAGCGGGACCGGGGAGCTGTTTTTT.

In this sample, this clonotype turned up a few times. The CDR3 loop reads CASSHRTAGNTIYF. Written as DNA, the CDR3 is TGCGCCAGCAGCCACCGGACAGCTGGAAACACCATATATTTT. The V and J genes are TRBV4-1 and TRBJ1-3; the D gene is possibly TRBD1 (6 bases). The germline V and J ends were trimmed by 3 bases and 2 bases, with 8 bases remaining between them. CDR3 length: 14 residues. Germline assignment: CDR1 MGHRA and CDR2 YSYEKL.